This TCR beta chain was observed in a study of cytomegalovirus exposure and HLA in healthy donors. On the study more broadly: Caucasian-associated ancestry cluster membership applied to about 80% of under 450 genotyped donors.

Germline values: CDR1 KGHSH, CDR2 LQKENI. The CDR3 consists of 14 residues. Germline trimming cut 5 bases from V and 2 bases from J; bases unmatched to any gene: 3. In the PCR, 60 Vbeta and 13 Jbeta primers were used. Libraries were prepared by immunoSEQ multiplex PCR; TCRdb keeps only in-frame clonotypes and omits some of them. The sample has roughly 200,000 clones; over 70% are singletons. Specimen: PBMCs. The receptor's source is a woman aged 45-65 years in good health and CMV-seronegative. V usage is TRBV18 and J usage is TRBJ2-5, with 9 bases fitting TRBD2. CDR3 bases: TGTGCCAGCTCAAAGCGGGGGGCTCAAGAGACCCAGTACTTC. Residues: CASSKRGAQETQYF.